This T cell receptor (beta chain) was found in a study of T cell responses to AZD1222 COVID-19 vaccine. Relative to its sample, this clone is medium-sized. Its antigen is still unknown. Points from the study as a whole: Clonal diversity was possibly underestimated; the donors were predominantly white British and more often female. Dominant CD4 TCR responses targeted spike regions 160-218 and 743-854.

Measured with immunoSEQ multiplex PCR; TCRdb has only the in-frame clones, and not every one. The repertoire includes over 65,000 clones, around nine tenths of them detected once, and less than 6% sits in the top ten. V dropped 2 bases and J dropped 2 bases, with 7 bases sitting between them. The germline CDR1 and CDR2 sequences are MNHNS and SASEGT. CDR3 length: 13 amino acids. The study pooled second doses at about 4 or about 12 weeks. The rearrangement links TRBV6-1 to TRBJ2-7; D not resolved. This receptor was identified in an adult who received the AZD1222 COVID-19 vaccine. The sequencing here drew on peripheral blood, taken 28 days after the second AZD1222 dose. As DNA, the CDR3 is TGTGCCAGCAGTGAAACAGAGACCTACGAGCAGTACGTC. It yields the protein CASSETETYEQYV.